This T cell receptor beta chain was sequenced during a study of vaccination effects on CD4 cells after COVID-19. Using immunoSEQ multiplex PCR, the repertoire was profiled, and TCRdb retains in-frame clones only, with some absent. The profile shows about 70,000 clones, more than 65% of them singletons. ViraFEST assay sequencing came after antigen-specific CD4+ T cells were expanded with viral peptide pools. Cells that had been cultured for 10 days were the source of isolated CD4+ T cells. By PCR, the person was confirmed to have had SARS-CoV-2 infection between March and December 2020. Worth noting for this clone: The antigen is not known.

The germline V gene encodes CDR1 KGHSH and CDR2 LQKENI. Trimming took off 3 bases at V and 1 base at J, with 9 bases between the two ends. The CDR3 sequence is 14 residues long. This material consisted of CD4+ T cells from PBMCs cultured with HIV peptides, taken before COVID-19 vaccination. The sample's subset: HIV-1 Nef peptide pool negative control/reference culture. V usage is TRBV18 and J usage is TRBJ1-2; D is ambiguous. This TCR came from a human donor who had a prior SARS-CoV-2 infection. The CDR3 region has the DNA TGTGCCAGCTCACCTCGGACGGATAACTATGGCTACACCTTC. It is translated as CASSPRTDNYGYTF.